These 29 T cell receptor beta chains were sequenced from one sample in a study of blood T cell repertoires in COVID-19. TCRdb's copy holds only in-frame clones and misses some; the assay was immunoSEQ multiplex PCR. Among 110,000 or so clones listed, approximately 90% were seen once. The source material was peripheral blood. These receptor sequences come from a woman aged 65 to 85 who had recovered from COVID-19.

The V and J genes are TRBV4-2 and TRBJ1-2; possibly TRBD1 for D (6 bases). V was cut by 1 base and J by 4 bases, with 10 bases left in between. The germline V gene has CDR1 LGHNA and CDR2 YNFKEQ. The CDR3 has 14 amino acids. The CDR3 nucleotides are TGTGCCAGCAGCCAAGGACAGGTTTTCTATGGCTACACCTTC. The encoded protein is CASSQGQVFYGYTF.

This chain joins TRBV6-5 and TRBJ1-5, with D perhaps matching TRBD1 (5 bases). Germline CDR1 is MNHEY and CDR2 is SVGAGI. V dropped 0 bases and J dropped 3 bases, with 9 bases sitting between them. The CDR3 runs to 15 residues. DNA for the CDR3: TGTGCCAGCAGTTACTCGAGACAGAACAATCAGCCCCAGCATTTT. Its translation is CASSYSRQNNQPQHF.

The V and J genes are TRBV28 and TRBJ2-7, with D tentatively TRBD1 (6 bases). Germline CDR1 MDHEN, CDR2 SYDVKM. The CDR3 spans 14 residues. Trimming shortened V by 7 bases and J by 3 bases, and 16 bases separated the two germline ends. The CDR3 loop is CASTPRGRSYEQYF. DNA for the CDR3: TGTGCCAGCACCCCGAGGGGGAGAAGCTACGAGCAGTACTTC. The variable domain in full, with the rest retrieved from reference TRBV28 and TRBJ2-7, is DVKVTQSSRYLVKRTGEKVFLECVQDMDHENMFWYRQDPGLGLRLIYFSYDVKMKEKGDIPEGYSVSREKKERFSLILESASTNQTSMYLCASTPRGRSYEQYFGPGTRLTVT.

This rearrangement joins TRBV30 to TRBJ2-5, with D unresolved. In germline, CDR1 is GTSNPN, CDR2 SVGIG (reference sequence). Trimming took 3 bases from V and 0 from J, leaving 8 bases between them. The CDR3 is made up of 13 amino acids. This chain's CDR3 is CAWSALNQETQYF. As DNA, the CDR3 is TGTGCCTGGAGCGCACTAAACCAAGAGACCCAGTACTTC.

V and J are TRBV30 and TRBJ2-5, with D perhaps matching TRBD2 (5 bases). The CDR3 runs 12 residues. Germline V lookup: CDR1 GTSNPN, CDR2 SVGIG (reference sequence). Trimming removed 6 bases at V and 3 bases at J, with 11 bases between. The DNA for the CDR3 is TGTGCCTGTGAGACCGGGGAAGAGACCCAGTACTTC. Translating it yields CACETGEETQYF.

V is TRBV7-2 and J is TRBJ2-1; D might be TRBD1 (6 bases). The CDR3 is 13 residues long. Trimming shortened V by 8 bases and J by 4 bases, and 12 bases separated the two germline ends. Per the germline V gene, CDR1 is SGHTA and CDR2 is FQGNSA. The CDR3 DNA reads as TGTGCCAGCCTTCTCGGACAGTACAATGAGCAGTTCTTC. Protein sequence: CASLLGQYNEQFF.

The chain is built from TRBV2 and TRBJ2-7, with 10 bases identical to TRBD2. Losses at the gene ends were 4 bases for V and 2 bases for J; bases not matched to a gene: 8. The germline V gene encodes CDR1 SNHLY and CDR2 FYNNEI. This CDR3 has 16 residues. CDR3 DNA: TGTGCCAGCAGTGGTTGGCTAGCGGGAGCAGCCTACGAGCAGTACTTC. Translated, it gives CASSGWLAGAAYEQYF.

The J gene is TRBJ2-7, the V gene TRBV7-9, with TRBD1 matching 7 bases. J gave up 2 bases and V 5 bases, and 9 bases lay outside the gene matches. The germline V gene encodes CDR1 SEHNR and CDR2 FQNEAQ (reference sequence). The CDR3 runs 15 residues. The CDR3 spells CASSPDRATPYEQYF. Here the CDR3 DNA reads TGTGCCAGCAGCCCCGACAGGGCAACCCCCTACGAGCAGTACTTC.

The CDR3 coding sequence is TGTGCCAGCAGCTTGACTAGCGGGGAGGGTACGCAGTATTTT. This encodes CASSLTSGEGTQYF. The J gene is TRBJ2-3, the V gene TRBV9, with TRBD2 matching 11 bases. V lost 4 bases, J lost 8 bases, and 6 bases stayed unmatched. This CDR3 has 14 amino acids. The germline V gene encodes CDR1 SGDLS and CDR2 YYNGEE.

This chain uses TRBV15 with TRBJ2-1, with D possibly being TRBD2 (5 bases). There are 16 residues in the CDR3. V lost 1 base to trimming and J lost 4 bases, with 14 bases between them. Germline V gene data show CDR1 as LNHNV and CDR2 as YYDKDF (reference sequence). The CDR3 is CATSRGPWGAYNEQFF. DNA of the CDR3: TGTGCCACCAGCAGAGGTCCTTGGGGAGCGTACAATGAGCAGTTCTTC.

This clone was found a few times. V is TRBV3-1 (or the pseudogene TRBV3-2) and J is TRBJ2-7, with D perhaps TRBD1 (6 bases). This CDR3 region has 14 residues. The V gene lost 4 bases and the J gene lost 5 bases, with 15 bases spanning the gap. CDR1 LGHDT and CDR2 YNNKEL come from the germline V gene (reference sequence). CDR3 amino acids: CASSPTGMFDEQYF. CDR3 nucleotide sequence: TGTGCCAGCAGCCCTACAGGGATGTTCGACGAGCAGTACTTC.

The chain joins TRBV21-1 to TRBJ1-1. TRBV21-1 is a pseudogene locus. This CDR3 is built from 15 residues. The CDR3 sequence is CASSKGRGSNTEAFF. The CDR3 DNA is TGTGCCAGCAGCAAAGGGCGGGGCTCGAACACTGAAGCTTTCTTT.

This rearrangement joins TRBV4-2 to TRBJ2-6; possible D gene TRBD2, 6 bases. Looked up from germline, CDR1 is LGHNA and CDR2 is YNFKEQ. The CDR3 sequence is 16 residues long. Deletions cut 3 bases from V and 1 base from J, with 10 bases between. The CDR3 is CASSHRLVSGANVLTF. The CDR3 nucleotides read TGTGCCAGCAGCCATCGACTAGTATCTGGGGCCAACGTCCTGACTTTC.

The gene calls are TRBV20-1 and TRBJ2-1, with D possibly TRBD2 on 6 matching bases. There are 17 residues in the CDR3. Trimming pared 3 bases from V and 4 bases from J, leaving 22 bases between. Germline CDR1 and CDR2: DFQATT and SNEGSKA (reference sequence). The DNA for the CDR3 is TGCAGTGCTAGTTCGCTAGCGAGACCCACGAGGTACAATGAGCAGTTCTTC. It translates to CSASSLARPTRYNEQFF.

This clone appeared once. The genes are TRBV18 and TRBJ2-7; 8 nucleotides align to TRBD1. The germline V gene has CDR1 KGHSH and CDR2 LQKENI. The CDR3 sequence is 15 residues long. Trimming removed 6 bases from V and 6 bases from J; junction bases left unmatched: 13. This chain's CDR3 is CASSSLGQGMGEQYF. DNA for the CDR3: TGTGCCAGCTCTTCCCTCGGACAGGGTATGGGCGAGCAGTACTTC.

V gene TRBV19 combines with J gene TRBJ1-5; D might be TRBD1 (6 bases). Germline CDR1 LNHDA, CDR2 SQIVND (reference sequence). This CDR3 has 15 amino acids. V shed 6 bases and J shed 1 base, with 13 bases lying between them. The CDR3 loop reads CASSSTGRSNQPQHF. CDR3 DNA: TGTGCCAGTAGCAGCACAGGGAGAAGCAATCAGCCCCAGCATTTT.

The chain joins TRBV9 to TRBJ2-2; TRBD1 agrees at 11 bases. CDR1 and CDR2 from the germline V gene are SGDLS and YYNGEE. CDR3 size: 15 residues. J lost 7 bases, V lost 4 bases, and 6 bases had no gene match. As DNA, the CDR3 is TGTGCCAGCAGCCCCCGGACAGGGGGCAGCGGGGAGCTGTTTTTT. It encodes CASSPRTGGSGELFF.

The V call is TRBV29-1, the J call TRBJ1-2; 8 bases are a match to TRBD1. The CDR3 has 15 amino acids. Germline V gene lookup returns CDR1 SQVTM and CDR2 ANQGSEA. Unmatched junction bases numbered 11, after V lost 4 bases and J lost 4 bases. The CDR3, as DNA: TGCAGCGTTGGTGCAGGGGGCGAAGTTAGCTATGGCTACACCTTC. It yields the protein CSVGAGGEVSYGYTF.

This sequence joins TRBV28 and TRBJ2-7, with TRBD1 identical over 8 bases. The V gene end was trimmed by 2 bases and the J gene end by 3 bases; junction bases not matched to a gene: 3. The germline CDR1 and CDR2 sequences are MDHEN and SYDVKM. This CDR3 comprises 14 residues. The CDR3 reads CASSLQGAIYEQYF. Here the CDR3 DNA reads TGTGCCAGCAGTTTACAGGGGGCCATCTACGAGCAGTACTTC.

V usage is TRBV6-6 and J usage is TRBJ1-6; weak D call: TRBD1 (5 bases). The V gene lost 7 bases and the J gene lost 7 bases, with 11 bases spanning the gap. The CDR3 runs to 13 residues. Germline lookup yields CDR1 MNHNY and CDR2 SVGAGI (reference sequence). CDR3 DNA sequence: TGTGCCAGCAATCCAGGGAACAATTCACCCCTCCACTTT. It translates to CASNPGNNSPLHF.

The rearrangement links TRBV10-3 to TRBJ1-2; TRBD1 aligns across 9 bases. The J segment lost 3 bases and the V segment lost 6 bases, leaving 5 bases of the junction unmatched. Per the germline V gene, CDR1 is ENHRY and CDR2 is SYGVKD. CDR3 length: 14 residues. The DNA of the CDR3 is TGTGCCATCAGGAAACAGGGGGCGGACTATGGCTACACCTTC. Translating gives CAIRKQGADYGYTF.

The V call is TRBV24-1, the J call TRBJ1-2; 8 nucleotides align to TRBD1. This CDR3 region has 18 residues. The V segment lost 4 bases and the J segment 0 bases; nucleotides outside the gene matches: 12. Germline V lookup: CDR1 KGHDR, CDR2 SFDVKD. As DNA, the CDR3 is TGTGCCACCAGTGACACTACCCATGACAGGGGTGCTAACTATGGCTACACCTTC. Translating it yields CATSDTTHDRGANYGYTF.

The gene calls are TRBV25-1 and TRBJ2-3; D call uncertain. Germline V gene data show CDR1 as MGHDK and CDR2 as SYGVNS. Trimming removed 1 base at V and 4 bases at J, with 9 bases between. This CDR3 contains 14 residues. The CDR3 region has the DNA TGTGCCAGCAGTGAATCCGGTGGTGCAGATACGCAGTATTTT. It translates to CASSESGGADTQYF.

The chain links TRBV18 to TRBJ2-3, with TRBD1 identical over 9 bases. V lost 6 bases to trimming and J lost 5 bases; unmatched junction nucleotides: 6. This CDR3 comprises 14 residues. The germline CDR1 and CDR2 sequences are KGHSH and LQKENI. CDR3 sequence: CASSSGQGKDTQYF. The CDR3 DNA is TGTGCCAGCTCTTCCGGACAGGGGAAAGATACGCAGTATTTT.

The chain is built from TRBV19 and TRBJ2-2, with a tentative D call TRBD2 (5 bases). The CDR3 runs 15 residues. Germline V gene sequence: CDR1 LNHDA, CDR2 SQIVND (reference sequence). Trimming shortened V by 5 bases and J by 1 base, and 11 bases separated the two germline ends. CDR3 nucleotides: TGTGCCAGTAGTTTATCGGGATGGAACACCGGGGAGCTGTTTTTT. Translated, it gives CASSLSGWNTGELFF.

This rearrangement joins TRBV12-3 or TRBV12-4 to TRBJ2-3; no reliable D call. V lost 7 bases, J lost 4 bases, and 12 bases lay in between. The CDR3 covers 13 residues. The CDR3 DNA sequence: TGTGCCAGCAATAAGAGAGATCCAGATACGCAGTATTTT. Protein product: CASNKRDPDTQYF.

The genes are TRBV29-1 and TRBJ2-2; D is ambiguous. Germline-derived CDR1 and CDR2 are SQVTM and ANQGSEA. The CDR3 spans 11 residues. Trimming removed 7 bases from V and 4 bases from J, with 7 bases in between. CDR3 bases: TGCAGCGCCACGGGCACCGGGGAGCTGTTTTTT. Translating gives CSATGTGELFF.

The rearrangement links TRBV28 to TRBJ1-3; D remains unclear. Between the trimmed V and J ends, which lost 2 bases and 0 bases, there was a span of 11 bases. The germline V gene encodes CDR1 MDHEN and CDR2 SYDVKM. This CDR3 has 16 residues. Here the CDR3 reads CASSLEGRNSGNTIYF. Written as DNA, the CDR3 is TGTGCCAGCAGTTTAGAAGGCAGGAACTCTGGAAACACCATATATTTT.

V and J are TRBV2 and TRBJ2-4, with TRBD1 matching 11 bases. The CDR3 spans 14 residues. Trimming cost V 10 bases and J 9 bases; bases outside gene matches: 11. CDR1 is SNHLY, CDR2 FYNNEI, per germline. CDR3 DNA sequence: TGTGCCACCCGGGACAGGGGGGATGGAGGCATTCAGTACTTC. Its protein is CATRDRGDGGIQYF.